The clone carrying this TCR beta chain has more than one count but fewer than ten. The V segment lost 6 bases and the J segment 6 bases; nucleotides outside the gene matches: 11. Germline CDR1 reads DFQATT; CDR2 reads SNEGSKA (reference sequence). This CDR3 has 15 amino acids. The data originate from a study of T cells in Graves' hyperthyroidism and ophthalmopathy. The source material, RNA transcripts, was used to amplify TCR beta CDR3 regions. The study used the HTBI primer set for a first-round RT-PCR of the TCR CDR3. TCRdb processed the multiplex PCR reads anew with MiXCR; each CDR3 protein has one entry. This sample has fewer than 450,000 distinct CDR3 sequences; around 15% occur once, and the top ten carry roughly a fifth. The study included ophthalmopathy patients with Clinical Activity Score at least 3, NOSPECS grade at least 4 and duration under 3 months.

The sequenced material came from blood. V is TRBV20-1 and J is TRBJ2-3; the match to TRBD2 covers 11 bases. The source of this sequence is a woman aged 55-69 years with Graves' ophthalmopathy. The CDR3 DNA reads as TGCAGTGCCCTCCGACTAGCGGGATTGGCGGATACGCAGTATTTT. It translates to CSALRLAGLADTQYF.